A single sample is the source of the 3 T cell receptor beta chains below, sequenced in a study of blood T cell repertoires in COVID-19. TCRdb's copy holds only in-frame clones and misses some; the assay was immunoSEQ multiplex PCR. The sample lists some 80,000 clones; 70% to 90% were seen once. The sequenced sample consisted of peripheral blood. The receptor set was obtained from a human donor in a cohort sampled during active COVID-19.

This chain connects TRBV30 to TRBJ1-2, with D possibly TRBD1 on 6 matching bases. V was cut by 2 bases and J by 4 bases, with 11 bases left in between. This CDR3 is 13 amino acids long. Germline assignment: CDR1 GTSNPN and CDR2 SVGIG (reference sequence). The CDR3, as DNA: TGTGCCTGGAGTCAGGACAGTTTCTATGGCTACACCTTC. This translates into CAWSQDSFYGYTF.

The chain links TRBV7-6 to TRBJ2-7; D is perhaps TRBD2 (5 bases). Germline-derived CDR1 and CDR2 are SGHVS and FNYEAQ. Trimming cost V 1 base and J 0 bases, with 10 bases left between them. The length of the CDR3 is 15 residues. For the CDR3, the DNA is TGTGCCAGCAGCTTAGTCACGGGGTTCTCCTACGAGCAGTACTTC. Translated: CASSLVTGFSYEQYF.

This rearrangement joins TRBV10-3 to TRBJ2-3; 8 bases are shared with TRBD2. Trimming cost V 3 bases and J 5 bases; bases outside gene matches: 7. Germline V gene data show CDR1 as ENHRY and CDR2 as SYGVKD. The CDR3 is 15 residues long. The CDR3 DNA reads TGTGCCATCAGTGACCAAGCGGGAGTTAAAGATACGCAGTATTTT. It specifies CAISDQAGVKDTQYF.